Below are 22 T cell receptor beta chains sequenced from a single sample in a study of cytomegalovirus exposure and HLA in healthy donors. With 60 Vbeta and 13 Jbeta primers, the PCR was carried out. The table came from immunoSEQ multiplex PCR; TCRdb's copy has only in-frame clones and leaves some out. The sample comprises about 45,000 clones, 45% to 60% of which are singletons, and approximately 5.5% rests with the top ten. The specimen sequenced was PBMCs. The origin of the receptors is a man between 60 and 75 years old in good health and CMV-seronegative.

In DNA form, the CDR3 reads TGTGCCAGCAGCCCCCTAGCGGGAGAAACCGGGGAGCTGTTTTTT. Protein: CASSPLAGETGELFF. This rearrangement joins TRBV7-8 to TRBJ2-2; 10 bases match TRBD2. Trimming cost V 5 bases and J 5 bases; bases outside gene matches: 5. The length of the CDR3 is 15 residues. Germline V CDR1 and CDR2: SGHVS, FQNEAQ.

V and J are TRBV5-1 and TRBJ1-1; a possible D gene is TRBD1 (6 bases). The V and J ends lost 2 bases and 2 bases respectively, with 19 bases between them. Germline V gene data show CDR1 as SGHRS and CDR2 as YFSETQ. This CDR3 contains 17 residues. The CDR3 loop reads CASSLSTGLGVNTEAFF. The CDR3 coding sequence is TGCGCCAGCAGCTTATCCACAGGGCTCGGAGTAAACACTGAAGCTTTCTTT. The whole variable domain, filled in from reference TRBV5-1 and TRBJ1-1, reads KAGVTQTPRYLIKTRGQQVTLSCSPISGHRSVSWYQQTPGQGLQFLFEYFSETQRNKGNFPGRFSGRQFSNSRSEMNVSTLELGDSALYLCASSLSTGLGVNTEAFFGQGTRLTVV.

There are a few counts of this clone. The chain combines TRBV7-9 with TRBJ2-3; 15 bases align to TRBD2. CDR1 is SEHNR and CDR2 is FQNEAQ in the germline V gene (reference sequence). The CDR3 length is 17 residues. J was trimmed by 5 bases and V by 7 bases; bases with no gene match: 10. CDR3 coding DNA: TGTGCCAGCACCCGGACTAGCGGGAGGGCCGGCCAAGATACGCAGTATTTT. This sequence encodes CASTRTSGRAGQDTQYF.

This rearrangement joins TRBV25-1 to TRBJ2-5, with 14 bases lining up with TRBD2. The CDR3 contains 16 residues. Germline trimming cut 3 bases from V and 5 bases from J; bases unmatched to any gene: 5. The germline CDR1 and CDR2 sequences are MGHDK and SYGVNS. In nucleotides, the CDR3 is TGTGCCAGCAGTGAGCCCCGACTAGCGGGAGGGGAGACCCAGTACTTC. It translates to CASSEPRLAGGETQYF.

The chain combines TRBV6-5 with TRBJ1-1, with D unresolved. With 0 bases removed from V and 4 bases from J, the gap between germline ends came to 12 bases. The CDR3 consists of 15 residues. Germline assignment: CDR1 MNHEY and CDR2 SVGAGI. CDR3 sequence reads: CASSYSMSGGTEAFF. CDR3 nucleotides: TGTGCCAGCAGTTACTCGATGAGTGGTGGCACTGAAGCTTTCTTT.

The chain uses TRBV2 and TRBJ1-1; no clear D. Trimming left V 3 bases short and J 4 bases short, with 12 bases between. CDR1 and CDR2 (germline): SNHLY, FYNNEI. The CDR3 is 14 residues long. The CDR3 reads CASSDVEFFTEAFF. The CDR3 coding sequence is TGTGCCAGCAGTGACGTAGAGTTCTTCACTGAAGCTTTCTTT.

This clone was picked up one time. The V call is TRBV9, the J call TRBJ2-3, with 8 bases lining up with TRBD1. The germline V gene encodes CDR1 SGDLS and CDR2 YYNGEE. With 1 base clipped from V and 4 bases from J, the junction kept 5 bases outside the gene matches. CDR3 size: 15 residues. The CDR3 DNA follows: TGTGCCAGCAGCGTACTCTCAGGGGGCTCAGATACGCAGTATTTT. Protein product: CASSVLSGGSDTQYF.

This clone was observed a handful of times. V and J are TRBV6-4 and TRBJ1-1; TRBD1 aligns across 10 bases. The CDR3 contains 14 residues. Germline V gene lookup returns CDR1 MRHNA and CDR2 SNTAGT. The ends lost 5 bases at V and 8 bases at J; junction bases unmatched: 8. This CDR3 is CASSPNPGQGEAFF. In DNA form, the CDR3 reads TGTGCCAGCAGTCCTAACCCGGGACAGGGGGAAGCTTTCTTT.

The chain is built from TRBV5-1 and TRBJ2-3; 7 bases align to TRBD1. Germline V gives CDR1 SGHRS, CDR2 YFSETQ. The V gene end was trimmed by 3 bases and the J gene end by 6 bases; junction bases not matched to a gene: 16. This CDR3 contains 17 residues. CDR3 nucleotides: TGCGCCAGCAGCTCCCGCGGAGAGGGGGCGTGGGTGGATACGCAGTATTTT. This translates into CASSSRGEGAWVDTQYF.

This clone was recorded only once. The chain uses TRBV5-4 and TRBJ2-7; TRBD2 agrees at 8 bases. Germline assignment: CDR1 SGHNT and CDR2 YYREEE (reference sequence). The CDR3 sequence is 15 residues long. V dropped 1 base and J dropped 2; count of bases not matched to a gene: 5. CDR3 amino acids: CASSLSSGSAYEQYF. The CDR3, as DNA: TGTGCCAGCAGCTTGTCTAGCGGGTCAGCCTACGAGCAGTACTTC.

The chain carries TRBV25-1 and TRBJ1-1, with D uncertain. V gave up 8 bases and J gave up 4 bases, with 20 bases separating them. The germline V gene encodes CDR1 MGHDK and CDR2 SYGVNS. The CDR3 runs to 15 residues. The CDR3: CASGQPSSMGTEAFF. For the CDR3, the DNA is TGTGCCAGCGGGCAGCCTTCGTCGATGGGCACTGAAGCTTTCTTT.

The chain is built from TRBV11-2 and TRBJ2-7; a possible D gene is TRBD2 (5 bases). This CDR3 is built from 15 residues. CDR1 is SGHAT, CDR2 FQNNGV, per germline. Trimming removed 5 bases from V and 3 bases from J, with 17 bases in between. CDR3 nucleotides: TGTGCCAGCAGCCCCCCCGGACGGGGATTCTACGAGCAGTACTTC. It yields the protein CASSPPGRGFYEQYF.

The chain has TRBV27 and TRBJ1-2; D is unresolved. Germline-derived CDR1 and CDR2 are MNHEY and SMNVEV (reference sequence). Trimming shortened V by 2 bases and J by 2 bases, and 6 bases separated the two germline ends. The CDR3 is 13 amino acids. CDR3 in DNA: TGTGCCAGCAGTTTAGGAGGAAACTATGGCTACACCTTC. This sequence encodes CASSLGGNYGYTF.

The rearrangement links TRBV5-4 to TRBJ1-1, with 9 bases aligning to TRBD1. The germline CDR1 and CDR2 sequences are SGHNT and YYREEE (reference sequence). V dropped 1 base and J dropped 3; count of bases not matched to a gene: 10. This CDR3 spans 17 amino acids. The CDR3 region has the DNA TGTGCCAGCAGCTTGTCGACAGGGGGGATCGGGGACACTGAAGCTTTCTTT. It specifies CASSLSTGGIGDTEAFF.

J is TRBJ1-2 and V is TRBV29-1, with D possibly matching TRBD1 (5 bases). CDR1 is SQVTM and CDR2 is ANQGSEA in the germline V gene. This CDR3 is 13 amino acids long. The ends were cut back, 7 bases at V and 2 bases at J, with 14 bases in the middle. The CDR3 DNA sequence: TGCAGCGCTGACAGCGACTTCAACTATGGCTACACCTTC. This sequence encodes CSADSDFNYGYTF.

The chain employs TRBV18 and TRBJ2-1; maybe TRBD1 (6 bases). CDR1 is KGHSH, CDR2 LQKENI, per germline. With 1 base removed from V and 4 bases from J, the gap between germline ends came to 11 bases. CDR3 length: 15 amino acids. The CDR3 nucleotides are TGTGCCAGCTCACCACAACAGGGTTTATACAATGAGCAGTTCTTC. Residues: CASSPQQGLYNEQFF.

This clone was observed once. The chain combines TRBV5-1 with TRBJ1-5, with D unresolved. V gave up 4 bases and J gave up 1 base, with 12 bases separating them. Germline V gene data show CDR1 as SGHRS and CDR2 as YFSETQ. The CDR3 loop spans 15 amino acids. The CDR3 sequence: CASSVSGGSNQPQHF. CDR3 DNA sequence: TGCGCCAGCAGCGTATCAGGAGGAAGCAATCAGCCCCAGCATTTT. The variable domain in full, completed from reference TRBV5-1 and TRBJ1-5, reads KAGVTQTPRYLIKTRGQQVTLSCSPISGHRSVSWYQQTPGQGLQFLFEYFSETQRNKGNFPGRFSGRQFSNSRSEMNVSTLELGDSALYLCASSVSGGSNQPQHFGDGTRLSIL.

J is TRBJ2-1 and V is TRBV29-1, with 8 bases matching TRBD1. CDR1 and CDR2 (germline): SQVTM, ANQGSEA. The CDR3 has 13 residues. V dropped 6 bases and J dropped 7; count of bases not matched to a gene: 8. This CDR3 is CSVPQGANNEQFF. The CDR3 DNA sequence: TGCAGCGTGCCCCAGGGGGCCAATAATGAGCAGTTCTTC.

Ten or more counts support this clone. The chain couples TRBV9 to TRBJ2-7; maybe TRBD2 (6 bases). This CDR3 is built from 14 residues. The germline gives CDR1 SGDLS, CDR2 YYNGEE. The V and J ends lost 2 bases and 2 bases respectively, with 11 bases between them. This CDR3 reads CASSVGAGTYEQYF. As DNA, the CDR3 is TGTGCCAGCAGCGTTGGGGCGGGAACCTACGAGCAGTACTTC.

J is TRBJ1-2 and V is TRBV25-1; TRBD1 might be the D (6 bases). V lost 4 bases and J 10 bases, leaving 16 bases between the germline ends. CDR3 size: 13 residues. Per the germline V gene, CDR1 is MGHDK and CDR2 is SYGVNS. The CDR3 bases are TGTGCCAGCAGTGCCCAGGGGTACTTAGCCTACACCTTC. It encodes CASSAQGYLAYTF.

This rearrangement joins TRBV12-5 to TRBJ1-2, with 7 bases that match TRBD1. Germline V gives CDR1 LGHNT, CDR2 FRNRAP. The V gene end was trimmed by 7 bases and the J gene end by 4 bases; junction bases not matched to a gene: 9. This CDR3 has 14 amino acids. DNA for the CDR3: TGTGCTAGTGCCCTCCCCACAGGGGTCTATGGCTACACCTTC. Protein sequence: CASALPTGVYGYTF.

This clone was seen once. The rearrangement links TRBV30 to TRBJ1-1, with D possibly matching TRBD1 (6 bases). CDR1 and CDR2 from the germline V gene are GTSNPN and SVGIG (reference sequence). The CDR3 has 15 amino acids. Trimming cost V 0 bases and J 4 bases, with 15 bases left between them. The CDR3 nucleotides are TGTGCCTGGAGTGTACGGGGCAGGGGTAGCACTGAAGCTTTCTTT. As protein: CAWSVRGRGSTEAFF.